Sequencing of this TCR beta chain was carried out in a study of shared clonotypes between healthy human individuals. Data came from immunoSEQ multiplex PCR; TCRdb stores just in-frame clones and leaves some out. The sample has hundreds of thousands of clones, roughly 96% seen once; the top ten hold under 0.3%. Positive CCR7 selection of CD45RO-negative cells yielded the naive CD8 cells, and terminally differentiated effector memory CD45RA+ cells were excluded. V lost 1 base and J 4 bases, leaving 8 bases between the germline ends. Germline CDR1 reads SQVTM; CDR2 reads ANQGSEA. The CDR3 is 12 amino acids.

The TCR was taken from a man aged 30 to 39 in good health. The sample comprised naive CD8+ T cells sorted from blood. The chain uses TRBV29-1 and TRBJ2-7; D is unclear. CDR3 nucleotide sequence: TGCAGCGTTGAAGGGAGTAGGTACGAGCAGTACTTC. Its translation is CSVEGSRYEQYF.